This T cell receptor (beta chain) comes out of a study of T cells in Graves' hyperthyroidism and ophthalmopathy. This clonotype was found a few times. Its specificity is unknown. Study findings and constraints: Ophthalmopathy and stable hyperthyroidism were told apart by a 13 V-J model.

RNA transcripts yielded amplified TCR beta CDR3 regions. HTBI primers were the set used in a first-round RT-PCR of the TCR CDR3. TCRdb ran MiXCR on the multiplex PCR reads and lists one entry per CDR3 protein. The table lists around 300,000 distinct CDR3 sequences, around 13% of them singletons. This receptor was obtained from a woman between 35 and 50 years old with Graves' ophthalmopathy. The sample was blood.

The CDR3 loop is CASSPKDGLYNEQFF. The CDR3 DNA follows: TGTGCCAGCTCACCAAAGGACGGGCTGTACAATGAGCAGTTCTTC. This chain links TRBV18 with TRBJ2-1; D is unclear. This CDR3 has 15 residues. Germline V gene data show CDR1 as KGHSH and CDR2 as LQKENI. V was shortened by 2 bases and J by 4 bases, with 12 bases between the two germline ends.